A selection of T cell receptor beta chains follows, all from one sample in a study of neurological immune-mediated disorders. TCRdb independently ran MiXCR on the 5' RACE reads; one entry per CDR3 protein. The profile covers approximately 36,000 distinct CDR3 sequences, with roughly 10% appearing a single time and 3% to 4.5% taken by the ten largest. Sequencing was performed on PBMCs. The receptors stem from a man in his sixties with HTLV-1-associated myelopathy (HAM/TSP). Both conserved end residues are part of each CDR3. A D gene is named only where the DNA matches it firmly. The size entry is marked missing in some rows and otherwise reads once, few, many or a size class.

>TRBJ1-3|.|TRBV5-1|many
TGCGCCAGCAGCTTGGGGCCTGCTGGAAACACCATATATTTT
CASSLGPAGNTIYF
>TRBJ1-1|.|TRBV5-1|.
TGCGCCAGCAGCACGTGGGGAAACACTGAAGCTTTCTTT
CASSTWGNTEAFF
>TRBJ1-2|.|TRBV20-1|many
TGCAGTGCTAGAGACCCGAGGGGGTTTGGCTATGGCTACACCTTC
CSARDPRGFGYGYTF
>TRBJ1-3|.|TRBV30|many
TGTGCCTGGAGTTACGCCGGAAACACCATATATTTT
CAWSYAGNTIYF
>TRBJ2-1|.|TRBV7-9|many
TGTGCCAGCAGCTTAGGAGGGAGTCTATCCTACAATGAGCAGTTCTTC
CASSLGGSLSYNEQFF
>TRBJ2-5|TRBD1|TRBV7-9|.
TGTGCCAGCAGCACCTCTACAGGGGGTATAGAGACCCAGTACTTC
CASSTSTGGIETQYF
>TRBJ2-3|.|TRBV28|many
TGTGCCAGCAGTTTTGACCAGGGCACAGATACGCAGTATTTT
CASSFDQGTDTQYF
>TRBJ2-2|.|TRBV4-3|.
TGCGCCAGCAGCCACGGGGTGTGGGTTGCCACGGAGCTGTTTTTT
CASSHGVWVATELFF
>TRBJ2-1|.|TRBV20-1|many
TGCAGTGCTTCTCGACAGAGCTCCTACAATGAGCAGTTCTTC
CSASRQSSYNEQFF
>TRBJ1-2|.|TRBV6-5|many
TGTGCCAGCAGCCGCAGGAGAATCTCGAATGGCTACACCTTC
CASSRRRISNGYTF
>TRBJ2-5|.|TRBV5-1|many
TGCGCCAGCAGCTTGAGACCACAACAAGAGACCCAGTACTTC
CASSLRPQQETQYF
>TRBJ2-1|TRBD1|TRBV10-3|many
TGTGCCATACTACCGGGACAGGGCTACAATGAGCAGTTCTTC
CAILPGQGYNEQFF
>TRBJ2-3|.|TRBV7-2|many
TGTGCCAGCAGTTGGGTCGGAGGGCCAGATACGCAGTATTTT
CASSWVGGPDTQYF
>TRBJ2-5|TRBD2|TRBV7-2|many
TGTGCCAGCAGCTTCGGACTAGCGGTGTACCAAGAGACCCAGTACTTC
CASSFGLAVYQETQYF
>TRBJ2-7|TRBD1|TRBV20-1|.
TGCAGTGCTTTTTCGACAGGGGGAGGGGGATACGAGAAGTACTTC
CSAFSTGGGGYEKYF
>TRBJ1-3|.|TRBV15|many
TGTGCCACCAGCAGAGATCCTGAAAACACCATATATTTT
CATSRDPENTIYF
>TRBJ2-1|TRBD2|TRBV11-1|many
TGTGCCAGCAGTTTTCCGGGACTAGCGGGACCCAATGAGCAGTTCTTC
CASSFPGLAGPNEQFF
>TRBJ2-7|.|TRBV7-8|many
TGTGCCAGCAGCGAAACGGGACATTCCTACGAGCAGTACTTC
CASSETGHSYEQYF
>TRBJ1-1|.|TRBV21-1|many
TGTGCCAGCAGCAAAGGATACATGAACACTGAAGCTTTCTTT
CASSKGYMNTEAFF
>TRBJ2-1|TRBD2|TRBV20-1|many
TGCAGTGCTAGTGGGACTATAGGGTACAATGAGCAGTTCTTC
CSASGTIGYNEQFF
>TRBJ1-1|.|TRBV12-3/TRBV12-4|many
TGTGCCAGCAGCCGTATGGCGGCAACTGAAGCTTTCTTT
CASSRMAATEAFF
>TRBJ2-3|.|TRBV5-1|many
TGCGCCAGCAGGGAACCTAGCACAGATACGCAGTATTTT
CASREPSTDTQYF
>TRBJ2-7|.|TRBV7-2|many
TGTGCCAGCCGCCAGGGGCCCTACGAGCAGTACTTC
CASRQGPYEQYF
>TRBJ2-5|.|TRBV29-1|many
TGCAGCGTTGAGCTGTACCAAGAGACCCAGTACTTC
CSVELYQETQYF
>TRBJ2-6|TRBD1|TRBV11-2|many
TGTGCCAGCAGCGGGTACAGGGGGGTTGGGGCCAACGTCCTGACTTTC
CASSGYRGVGANVLTF
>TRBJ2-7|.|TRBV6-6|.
TGTGTCAGCAGTTACTCGGCAGGGGCGCGTGATCAGTACTTC
CVSSYSAGARDQYF
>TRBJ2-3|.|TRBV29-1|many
TGCAGCGTTGAAGGGGGGAGTAGTGGCACAGATACGCAGTATTTT
CSVEGGSSGTDTQYF
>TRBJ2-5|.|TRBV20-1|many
TGCAGTGCTAGTCCCATGACCCGGGAAGAGACCCAGTACTTC
CSASPMTREETQYF
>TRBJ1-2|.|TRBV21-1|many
TGTGCCAGCAGCAAAAAGGGACGGATGATCGCTAACTATGGCTACACCTTC
CASSKKGRMIANYGYTF
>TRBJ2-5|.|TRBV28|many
TGTGCCAGCAGTACTGAAGAGACCCAGTACTTC
CASSTEETQYF
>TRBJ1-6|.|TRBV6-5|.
TGTGCCAGCATTTACGGTTTACATCTTAATAATTCACCCCTCCACTTT
CASIYGLHLNNSPLHF
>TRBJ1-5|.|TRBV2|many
TGTGCCAGCAGTGATCAGGGCGCTTATCAGCCCCAGCATTTT
CASSDQGAYQPQHF
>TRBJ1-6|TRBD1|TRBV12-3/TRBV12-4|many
TGTGCCAGCAGTTACATCGCCGGGACAGAGACACCCCTCCACTTT
CASSYIAGTETPLHF
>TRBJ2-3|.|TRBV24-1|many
TGTGCCACCAGTGATTCTCAGGGTTTTGGCACAGATACGCAGTATTTT
CATSDSQGFGTDTQYF
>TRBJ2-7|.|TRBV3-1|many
TGTGCCAGCAGCCAAGGGACTTCGAGCTCCTACGAGCAGTACTTC
CASSQGTSSSYEQYF
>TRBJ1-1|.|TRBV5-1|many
TGCGCCAGCAGCTTTGAGGGGGTGGGTATGAACACTGAAGCTTTCTTT
CASSFEGVGMNTEAFF
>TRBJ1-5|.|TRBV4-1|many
TGCGCCAGCAGCCGCACGGCAATCCGAGGGCCCAATCAGCCCCAGCATTTT
CASSRTAIRGPNQPQHF
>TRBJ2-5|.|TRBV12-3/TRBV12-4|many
TGTGCCAGCAGTTGGACAGGCGGGGGGACCCAGTACTTC
CASSWTGGGTQYF
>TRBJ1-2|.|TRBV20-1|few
TGCAGTGCCCGCGTCACAGGGAATGGCTACAACTTC
CSARVTGNGYNF
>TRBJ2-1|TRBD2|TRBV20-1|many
TGCAGTGCTAGAAGCGGGAGGGCCGGAAATGAGCAGTTCTTC
CSARSGRAGNEQFF
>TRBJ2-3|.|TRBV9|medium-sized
TGTGCCAGCAGCGTAGGGGGATCGGGCACAGATACGCAGTATTTT
CASSVGGSGTDTQYF